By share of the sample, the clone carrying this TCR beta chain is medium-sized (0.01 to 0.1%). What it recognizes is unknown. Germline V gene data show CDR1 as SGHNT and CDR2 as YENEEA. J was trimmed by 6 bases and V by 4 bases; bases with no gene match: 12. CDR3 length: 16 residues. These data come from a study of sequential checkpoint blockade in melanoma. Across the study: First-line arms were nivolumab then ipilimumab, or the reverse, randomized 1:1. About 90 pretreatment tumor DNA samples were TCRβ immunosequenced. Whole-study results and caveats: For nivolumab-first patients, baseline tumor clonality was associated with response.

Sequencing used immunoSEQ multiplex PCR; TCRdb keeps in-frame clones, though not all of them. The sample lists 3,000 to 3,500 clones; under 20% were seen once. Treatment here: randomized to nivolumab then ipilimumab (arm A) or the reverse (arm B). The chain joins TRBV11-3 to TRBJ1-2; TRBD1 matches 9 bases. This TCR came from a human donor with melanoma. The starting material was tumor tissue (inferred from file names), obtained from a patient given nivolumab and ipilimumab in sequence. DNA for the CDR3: TGTGCCAGCAGCTCCGGGACAGGGACCGCCGGGGATGGCTACACCTTC. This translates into CASSSGTGTAGDGYTF.